Reported below is one T cell receptor beta chain. Looked up from germline, CDR1 is LGHNA and CDR2 is YNFKEQ. This CDR3 has 15 residues. Trimming pared 3 bases from V and 8 bases from J, leaving 16 bases between. Seattle participants joined during active infection and were tracked over time. Source study methods: The authors estimated nucleated cell counts from reference gene primer amplification. Generated by immunoSEQ multiplex PCR, the TCRdb table keeps only in-frame clones and is missing some. D and trimming were read from the DNA, whereas the V and J calls and clone size are those reported in that table. This table holds about 170,000 clones, 92% found once. The data were obtained in a study of blood T cell repertoires in COVID-19.

This TCR was sampled from a man aged 25 to 40 with COVID-19, enrolled during active disease. V is TRBV4-2 and J is TRBJ1-4; D might be TRBD1 (6 bases). Specimen: peripheral blood. The CDR3: CASSQLNRAGEKLFF. The CDR3 nucleotides read TGTGCCAGCAGCCAGTTGAACAGGGCCGGCGAAAAACTGTTTTTT.